Listed below are T cell receptor beta chains from one sample, sequenced in a study of blood T cell repertoires in COVID-19. TCRdb keeps only in-frame clones here, not all; method: immunoSEQ multiplex PCR. The repertoire includes approximately 110,000 clones, roughly 80% of them detected once, and approximately 1.5% sits in the top ten. Specimen: peripheral blood. Receptors originate from a man aged 45-65 years with acute or convalescent COVID-19. CDR3s include the opening cysteine and the closing phenylalanine or tryptophan. Each record gives: clone size, D gene, J gene, CDR3 length, V gene, CDR3 protein, CDR3 DNA. The D gene is left open where the match is weak. Only some rows state a clone size, as once, few, many or a class for expanded clones.

- TRBD2 TRBJ2-2 17 TRBV9 CASSVASGGAFTGELFF TGTGCCAGCAGCGTAGCAAGCGGGGGGGCCTTCACCGGGGAGCTGTTTTTT
- - TRBJ2-1 15 TRBV28 CASRGTGKLLNEQFF TGTGCCAGCAGGGGAACAGGGAAACTCCTGAATGAGCAGTTCTTC
- TRBD1 TRBJ1-1 15 TRBV3-1/TRBV3-2 CASSLRTGGVTEAFF TGTGCCAGCAGTCTTAGGACAGGGGGTGTAACTGAAGCTTTCTTT
- - TRBJ1-2 13 TRBV9 CASGQGQIYGYTF TGTGCCAGCGGGCAGGGTCAAATCTATGGCTACACCTTC
- TRBD1 TRBJ2-5 15 TRBV5-1 CASSGGTGRQETQYF TGCGCCAGCAGCGGCGGGACAGGGCGCCAAGAGACCCAGTACTTC
- - TRBJ1-5 17 TRBV19 CASSPRGGTVNNQSQHF TGTGCCAGTAGTCCTCGGGGGGGGACGGTAAACAATCAGTCCCAGCATTTT
- - TRBJ1-1 14 TRBV30 CAWTGGQGDTEAFF TGTGCCTGGACGGGTGGTCAAGGGGACACTGAAGCTTTCTTT
- - TRBJ1-4 14 TRBV2 CASSQSGFNEKLFF TGTGCCAGCAGTCAGTCCGGGTTTAATGAAAAACTGTTTTTT
- - TRBJ2-4 17 TRBV28 CASSPGMGIGAKNIQYF TGTGCCAGCAGTCCAGGGATGGGGATCGGGGCCAAAAACATTCAGTACTTC
- TRBD1 TRBJ1-6 16 TRBV9 CASSGRPGQDNSPLHF TGTGCCAGCAGCGGCCGCCCGGGACAGGATAATTCACCCCTCCACTTT
- - TRBJ2-3 13 TRBV14 CASSQDLRDTQYF TGTGCCAGCAGCCAGGACTTGCGGGATACGCAGTATTTT
few - TRBJ2-2 12 TRBV28 CASSSVFGELFF TGTGCCAGCAGTTCCGTATTCGGGGAGCTGTTTTTT
- TRBD1 TRBJ1-1 14 TRBV27 CASSVDRRNTEAFF TGTGCCAGCAGTGTGGACAGGCGTAACACTGAAGCTTTCTTT
- - TRBJ1-3 15 TRBV6-4 CASSGEVSPGNTIYF TGTGCCAGCAGCGGGGAGGTGAGCCCCGGAAACACCATATATTTT
- TRBD1 TRBJ1-1 13 TRBV30 CAWDLRGATEAFF TGTGCCTGGGATCTCAGGGGGGCCACTGAAGCTTTCTTT
- - TRBJ2-1 16 TRBV19 CASSLVWPSGANEQFF TGTGCCAGTAGTCTTGTATGGCCCTCGGGAGCCAATGAGCAGTTCTTC
- - TRBJ1-4 16 TRBV28 CASSPPGAGLDEKLFF TGTGCCAGCAGTCCGCCTGGGGCAGGCCTAGATGAAAAACTGTTTTTT
once TRBD2 TRBJ2-1 13 TRBV6-5 CASSREAYNEQFF TGTGCCAGCTCTCGGGAGGCCTACAATGAGCAGTTCTTC
- - TRBJ1-6 14 TRBV3-1/TRBV3-2 CASSLGRGDSPLHF TGTGCCAGCAGCCTCGGGAGGGGGGATTCACCCCTCCACTTT
- - TRBJ1-2 15 TRBV19 CASSIDRYRDYGYTF TGTGCCAGTAGTATAGATCGTTACAGAGACTATGGCTACACCTTC
- TRBD1 TRBJ1-2 15 TRBV5-1 CASSLDPGQGAGYTF TGCGCCAGCAGCCTGGACCCGGGACAGGGGGCGGGCTACACCTTC
once TRBD1 TRBJ2-6 18 TRBV18 CASSGDRGSNSGANVLTF TGTGCCAGCTCAGGAGACAGGGGGAGTAACTCTGGGGCCAACGTCCTGACTTTC
- - TRBJ1-2 15 TRBV5-1 CASSFQQGLNYGYTF TGCGCCAGCAGCTTTCAACAGGGCCTGAACTATGGCTACACCTTC
- TRBD1 TRBJ1-1 16 TRBV27 CASSLKGQGVNTEAFF TGTGCCAGCAGTTTAAAGGGACAGGGGGTTAACACTGAAGCTTTCTTT
- - TRBJ1-2 13 TRBV12-3/TRBV12-4 CASSQTQEGGYTF TGTGCCAGCAGTCAAACCCAGGAGGGTGGCTACACCTTC
- - TRBJ2-2 15 TRBV28 CATLGYKPNTGELFF TGTGCCACCCTAGGCTACAAACCCAACACCGGGGAGCTGTTTTTT
- - TRBJ1-6 15 TRBV18 CASSLTGVNNSPLHF TGTGCCAGCTCACTAACCGGGGTAAATAATTCACCCCTCCACTTT
- - TRBJ1-5 16 TRBV19 CASSIVGGAGNQPQHF TGTGCCAGTAGTATAGTAGGAGGAGCGGGCAATCAGCCCCAGCATTTT
- TRBD1 TRBJ2-7 13 TRBV13 CASSGTGRHEQYF TGTGCCAGCAGCGGGACAGGGCGCCACGAGCAGTACTTC
- TRBD1 TRBJ1-2 14 TRBV27 CASRPTGGRGGYTF TGTGCCAGCAGGCCCACAGGGGGACGGGGTGGCTACACCTTC
- TRBD1 TRBJ1-1 17 TRBV5-7 CASSIAPGQTRNTEAFF TGTGCCAGCAGCATTGCCCCGGGACAGACGAGGAACACTGAAGCTTTCTTT
- - TRBJ2-5 14 TRBV28 CASSLSGDQETQYF TGTGCCAGCAGTTTGTCCGGGGACCAAGAGACCCAGTACTTC
- TRBD1 TRBJ1-2 13 TRBV28 CASITDRDYGYTF TGTGCCAGCATTACAGACAGGGACTATGGCTACACCTTC
- - TRBJ1-4 14 TRBV28 CASRIQGPNEKLFF TGTGCCAGCAGGATACAGGGCCCTAATGAAAAACTGTTTTTT
- - TRBJ2-3 15 TRBV5-4 CASSLARGVADTQYF TGTGCCAGCAGCTTGGCCCGCGGGGTTGCAGATACGCAGTATTTT
- TRBD1 TRBJ1-2 14 TRBV11-2 CASSRGDRGYGYTF TGTGCCAGCAGTCGAGGGGACAGGGGGTATGGCTACACCTTC
few - TRBJ1-2 13 TRBV5-6 CASSSDSNYGYTF TGTGCCAGCAGCTCTGACAGTAACTATGGCTACACCTTC
once TRBD2 TRBJ2-1 15 TRBV6-1 CASSDGGSSYNEQFF TGTGCCAGCAGTGACGGGGGGAGCTCCTACAATGAGCAGTTCTTC
- TRBD1 TRBJ2-2 17 TRBV5-1 CASSPLSSGTGTGELFF TGCGCCAGCAGCCCCCTTTCCTCCGGGACAGGGACCGGGGAGCTGTTTTTT
- - TRBJ1-2 15 TRBV15 CATSSDGAGIYGYTF TGTGCCACCAGCAGCGACGGGGCGGGGATCTATGGCTACACCTTC
- - TRBJ1-6 18 TRBV3-1/TRBV3-2 CASSLHPTRGRYHSPLHF TGTGCCAGCAGCCTCCACCCCACCAGGGGCCGCTATCATTCACCCCTCCACTTT
- - TRBJ1-1 15 TRBV28 CASSGTGSMNTEAFF TGTGCCAGCAGCGGAACAGGGAGCATGAACACTGAAGCTTTCTTT
once - TRBJ2-3 16 TRBV28 CASSLGQKISTDTQYF TGTGCCAGCAGTTTAGGACAGAAGATTAGCACAGATACGCAGTATTTT
- - TRBJ2-2 15 TRBV9 CASSVVAGPGGELFF TGTGCCAGCAGCGTAGTGGCGGGGCCCGGCGGGGAGCTGTTTTTT
few - TRBJ1-1 13 TRBV6-4 CASSVKEYTEAFF TGTGCCAGCAGTGTTAAGGAGTACACTGAAGCTTTCTTT
- - TRBJ1-3 16 TRBV5-6 CASSPKGRNSWDTIYF TGTGCCAGCAGCCCAAAGGGGCGGAATTCGTGGGACACCATATATTTT
once - TRBJ1-6 14 TRBV6-1 CASSEQGYNSPLHF TGTGCCAGCAGTGAACAGGGGTATAATTCACCCCTCCACTTT
- - TRBJ2-7 12 TRBV6-6 CASSYPLYEQYF TGTGCCAGCAGTTACCCACTTTACGAGCAGTACTTC
- - TRBJ1-4 14 TRBV27 CASSFQGKGEKLFF TGTGCCAGCAGTTTTCAGGGAAAGGGTGAAAAACTGTTTTTT
many - TRBJ1-3 11 TRBV28 CASIAGNTIYF TGTGCCAGCATCGCTGGAAACACCATATATTTT
- - TRBJ1-1 14 TRBV27 CASSLISGGTEAFF TGTGCCAGCAGTTTAATAAGTGGAGGCACTGAAGCTTTCTTT
- - TRBJ1-5 15 TRBV6-1 CASSEQSGRNQPQHF TGTGCCAGCAGTGAACAGTCAGGGCGGAATCAGCCCCAGCATTTT
- - TRBJ1-3 17 TRBV19 CASSIDPPTADGNTIYF TGTGCCAGTAGTATAGATCCTCCGACTGCGGATGGAAACACCATATATTTT
- - TRBJ1-2 14 TRBV29-1 CSVEVGGAGYGYTF TGCAGCGTTGAAGTAGGCGGCGCGGGGTATGGCTACACCTTC
- TRBD1 TRBJ1-1 15 TRBV5-1 CASSVDRDRGTEAFF TGCGCCAGCAGCGTAGACCGGGACAGGGGCACTGAAGCTTTCTTT
- - TRBJ1-5 15 TRBV5-5 CASSLGGLPQQPQHF TGTGCCAGCAGCTTGGGGGGCCTACCCCAACAGCCCCAGCATTTT
- TRBD1 TRBJ2-2 15 TRBV15 CATSGNRGPTGELFF TGTGCCACCAGCGGAAACAGGGGACCCACCGGGGAGCTGTTTTTT
- TRBD2 TRBJ2-5 18 TRBV11-3 CASSLRSGGPTLQETQYF TGTGCCAGCAGCTTACGAAGCGGGGGGCCTACCTTGCAAGAGACCCAGTACTTC
- TRBD2 TRBJ2-1 16 TRBV5-1 CASSSGTSGGINEQFF TGCGCCAGCAGCTCTGGGACTAGCGGGGGGATTAATGAGCAGTTCTTC